These 32 T cell receptor beta chains came from one sample sequenced in a study of shared clonotypes between healthy human individuals (dated by TCRdb to 2020 to 2021). Libraries were built with the immunoSEQ multiplex PCR assay. TCRdb obtained this table from immuneACCESS and retained in-frame rearrangements with V and J assigned. These tables miss some clones; where compared with another copy, unresolved V genes account for less than half of the shortfall, and the remainder is unexplained. The table for this sample lists some 2,400,000 clones; 90% to 97% of them were counted only once. Of the sample, around 0.13% falls within the top ten clones. What was sequenced was naive CD4+ T cells sorted from blood. The cell subset or site label corresponds to: CD45RA+ positively selected. These TCRs come from a man younger than 30 in good health.

The sample holds one count of this clone. The chain has TRBV10-3 and TRBJ2-5; no clear D gene. The CDR3 loop spans 13 amino acids. Germline CDR1 is ENHRY and CDR2 is SYGVKD. V was shortened by 0 bases and J by 4 bases, with 6 bases between the two germline ends. The CDR3 sequence: CAISESNSETQYF. DNA for the CDR3: TGTGCCATCAGTGAGTCGAATTCAGAGACCCAGTACTTC.

V is TRBV30 and J is TRBJ2-3, with unresolved D. Germline V gene sequence: CDR1 GTSNPN, CDR2 SVGIG (reference sequence). Trimming cost V 5 bases and J 3 bases, with 9 bases left between them. The CDR3 sequence is 12 residues long. This CDR3 reads CAWAPLTDTQYF. CDR3 bases: TGTGCCTGGGCCCCACTAACAGATACGCAGTATTTT.

Concerning this clone itself: The sample contains more than one DNA sequence encoding this CDR3. The rearrangement joins TRBV4-3 to TRBJ1-6, with no clear D. Germline CDR1 LGHNA, CDR2 YSLEER. The germline V and J ends were trimmed by 0 bases and 0 bases, with 9 bases remaining between them. The CDR3 extends over 17 amino acids. CDR3 sequence reads: CASSQERGSSYNSPLHF. CDR3 coding DNA: TGCGCCAGCAGCCAAGAAAGAGGGAGCTCCTATAATTCACCCCTCCACTTT.

The chain employs TRBV19 and TRBJ1-3, with TRBD1 matching 9 bases. Germline V gene data show CDR1 as LNHDA and CDR2 as SQIVND (reference sequence). The length of the CDR3 is 17 residues. Losses at the gene ends were 2 bases for V and 4 bases for J; bases not matched to a gene: 9. CDR3 residues: CASSITSTGGAGNTIYF. CDR3 in DNA: TGTGCCAGTAGTATAACCAGCACAGGGGGCGCGGGAAACACCATATATTTT.

The chain employs TRBV6-1 and TRBJ2-7; D is undetermined. The germline gives CDR1 MNHNS, CDR2 SASEGT. Trimming removed 4 bases at V and 4 bases at J, with 14 bases between. The CDR3 extends over 14 amino acids. The CDR3 sequence is CASSGLPSVYEQYF. The DNA for the CDR3 is TGTGCCAGCAGTGGGCTCCCCTCCGTGTACGAGCAGTACTTC.

A single count supports this clone. The chain uses TRBV6-5 and TRBJ1-1; D gene unclear. The V end lost 2 bases, the J end lost 3 bases, and 7 bases lay between the germline ends. The V gene's germline CDR1 is MNHEY and CDR2 SVGAGI. This CDR3 has 13 amino acids. DNA of the CDR3: TGTGCCAGCAGTTACCCGGGGTACACTGAAGCTTTCTTT. It yields the protein CASSYPGYTEAFF.

The rearrangement uses TRBV27 and TRBJ2-1; 11 nucleotides align to TRBD1. Germline values: CDR1 MNHEY, CDR2 SMNVEV (reference sequence). With V trimmed by 3 bases and J by 7 bases, 8 bases remained unmatched. CDR3 length: 16 residues. The CDR3 DNA is TGTGCCAGCAGTTTCAAGGGACAGGGGGTCGTTAATGAGCAGTTCTTC. Translated, it gives CASSFKGQGVVNEQFF.

The J gene is TRBJ2-2, the V gene TRBV7-6; 10 bases are a match to TRBD2. Germline V gives CDR1 SGHVS, CDR2 FNYEAQ. With 8 bases clipped from V and 4 bases from J, the junction kept 4 bases outside the gene matches. The CDR3 totals 14 residues. The CDR3 DNA sequence: TGTGCCAGCGGGCCTAGCGGGGGCACCGGGGAGCTGTTTTTT. As protein: CASGPSGGTGELFF.

V and J are TRBV5-1 and TRBJ1-1; D unclear. Germline V gives CDR1 SGHRS, CDR2 YFSETQ. Trimming stripped 4 bases from V and 5 bases from J, with 6 bases between. The CDR3 has 11 amino acids. CDR3 sequence: CASSIGTEAFF. The CDR3 DNA follows: TGCGCCAGCAGCATCGGAACTGAAGCTTTCTTT.

The chain recombines TRBV11-2 with TRBJ1-2; D may be TRBD1 (5 bases). The CDR3 is 15 amino acids. V lost 1 base and J 4 bases, leaving 13 bases between the germline ends. The germline CDR1 and CDR2 sequences are SGHAT and FQNNGV. As DNA, the CDR3 is TGTGCCAGCAGCTTAGTCTCCCCCGGGGCCTATGGCTACACCTTC. It translates to CASSLVSPGAYGYTF. Full variable domain (rest looked up from reference TRBV11-2 and TRBJ1-2): EAGVAQSPRYKIIEKRQSVAFWCNPISGHATLYWYQQILGQGPKLLIQFQNNGVVDDSQLPKDRFSAERLKGVDSTLKIQPAKLEDSAVYLCASSLVSPGAYGYTFGSGTRLTVV.

The CDR3 region is CASTPGQGTYEQYF. DNA for the CDR3: TGTGCCAGCACCCCGGGACAGGGGACCTACGAGCAGTACTTC. This chain connects TRBV6-5 to TRBJ2-7; 10 positions match TRBD1. Germline V gives CDR1 MNHEY, CDR2 SVGAGI. Losses at the gene ends were 7 bases for V and 2 bases for J; bases not matched to a gene: 5. CDR3 length: 14 amino acids.

The chain uses TRBV7-2 and TRBJ2-1, with D possibly being TRBD1 (6 bases). The V gene's germline CDR1 is SGHTA and CDR2 FQGNSA. Trimming stripped 4 bases from V and 7 bases from J, with 14 bases between. The CDR3 length is 14 residues. The CDR3 DNA is TGTGCCAGCAGCTCAACCAGGGGCGGGAATGAGCAGTTCTTC. It specifies CASSSTRGGNEQFF. Drawing the rest from reference TRBV7-2 and TRBJ2-1, the complete variable domain is GAGVSQSPSNKVTEKGKDVELRCDPISGHTALYWYRQSLGQGLEFLIYFQGNSAPDKSGLPSDRFSAERTGGSVSTLTIQRTQQEDSAVYLCASSSTRGGNEQFFGPGTRLTVL.

V and J are TRBV5-1 and TRBJ1-2; D is uncertain. V lost 1 base and J lost 8, with 18 bases in between. The germline gives CDR1 SGHRS, CDR2 YFSETQ. The CDR3 contains 15 residues. This CDR3 is CASSLRLAPSGGYTF. In DNA, the CDR3 is TGCGCCAGCAGCTTGCGTCTCGCACCGTCTGGCGGCTACACCTTC.

The chain carries TRBV6-4 and TRBJ2-5, with D hard to call. V shed 0 bases and J shed 5 bases, with 13 bases lying between them. Germline CDR1 and CDR2: MRHNA and SNTAGT. The CDR3 is 15 residues long. CDR3 in DNA: TGTGCCAGCAGTGACTCGATCGGCCTCTCGGAGACCCAGTACTTC. Protein product: CASSDSIGLSETQYF.

The chain joins TRBV6-5 to TRBJ2-7; 8 bases map to TRBD1. Trimming took 2 bases from V and 5 from J; bases not matched to a gene: 11. From germline, CDR1 is MNHEY and CDR2 SVGAGI. The CDR3 is 16 residues long. CDR3 DNA: TGTGCCAGCAGTTACACTAGACAGGGGAGGCAGAACGAGCAGTACTTC. Translating gives CASSYTRQGRQNEQYF.

The V and J genes are TRBV13 and TRBJ1-2; the D gene is possibly TRBD1 (5 bases). The V end lost 5 bases, the J end lost 7 bases, and 14 bases lay between the germline ends. Germline lookup yields CDR1 PRHDT and CDR2 FYEKMQ (reference sequence). The CDR3 runs 13 residues. The CDR3 loop reads CASSQSPGTGYTF. In nucleotides, the CDR3 is TGTGCCAGCAGCCAATCCCCGGGGACTGGCTACACCTTC. The variable domain in full, with the rest retrieved from reference TRBV13 and TRBJ1-2, is AAGVIQSPRHLIKEKRETATLKCYPIPRHDTVYWYQQGPGQDPQFLISFYEKMQSDKGSIPDRFSAQQFSDYHSELNMSSLELGDSALYFCASSQSPGTGYTFGSGTRLTVV.

This rearrangement joins TRBV19 to TRBJ1-3; possibly TRBD1 for D (5 bases). The CDR3 sequence is 15 residues long. Trimming removed 10 bases from V and 3 bases from J, with 19 bases in between. Germline V gene lookup returns CDR1 LNHDA and CDR2 SQIVND (reference sequence). CDR3 residues: CATFTPGRIGNTIYF. The CDR3 bases are TGTGCCACTTTCACCCCGGGACGGATTGGAAACACCATATATTTT.

The rearrangement uses TRBV27 and TRBJ2-5, with D possibly TRBD2 on 7 matching bases. Trimming left V 4 bases short and J 5 bases short, with 14 bases between. The CDR3 loop spans 14 amino acids. Germline V gene lookup returns CDR1 MNHEY and CDR2 SMNVEV (reference sequence). The CDR3 sequence is CASSSSGGRETQYF. In DNA, the CDR3 is TGTGCCAGCAGTTCCTCGGGGGGCCGGGAGACCCAGTACTTC.

The rearrangement joins TRBV29-1 to TRBJ2-2, with D possibly matching TRBD1 (5 bases). Trimming took off 5 bases at V and 5 bases at J, with 21 bases between the two ends. The length of the CDR3 is 16 residues. Germline V gene data show CDR1 as SQVTM and CDR2 as ANQGSEA. CDR3 DNA sequence: TGCAGCGTTTCCAATTCTATCAGGGTTGGGACCGGGGAGCTGTTTTTT. Translation: CSVSNSIRVGTGELFF.

V usage is TRBV9 and J usage is TRBJ2-7, with D possibly matching TRBD2 (5 bases). The germline V gene has CDR1 SGDLS and CDR2 YYNGEE. The CDR3 is 16 residues long. Trimming took off 4 bases at V and 1 base at J, with 18 bases between the two ends. The CDR3 region has the DNA TGTGCCAGCAGCCCCCACCTGGCGGGCCTATCCTACGAGCAGTACTTC. Its translation is CASSPHLAGLSYEQYF.

The V call is TRBV1, the J call TRBJ2-2; the D call in the table, TRBD1, was not verified against the DNA. TRBV1 is flagged as a pseudogene. This CDR3 has 18 amino acids. This chain's CDR3 is CTSSLKGRGGGAFGELFF. CDR3 nucleotides: TGCACCAGCAGCCTAAAAGGGCGAGGAGGGGGCGCGTTCGGGGAGCTGTTTTTT.

The V gene is TRBV27, the J gene TRBJ1-6; no reliable D call. Germline V lookup: CDR1 MNHEY, CDR2 SMNVEV (reference sequence). The length of the CDR3 is 13 residues. Trimming shortened V by 3 bases and J by 7 bases, and 7 bases separated the two germline ends. The chain's CDR3 is CASSLAGNSPLHF. The CDR3 DNA reads TGTGCCAGCAGTTTGGCCGGGAATTCACCCCTCCACTTT.

The CDR3 DNA follows: TGCGCCAGCAGCTTGGGACTAGCGGGAGACAATGAGCAGTTCTTC. This gives the protein CASSLGLAGDNEQFF. The chain has TRBV10-2 and TRBJ2-1; 14 bases map to TRBD2. The trim removed 6 bases at V and 5 bases at J, leaving 3 bases unmatched. The V gene's germline CDR1 is WSHSY and CDR2 SAAADI. CDR3 length: 15 amino acids.

This chain links TRBV2 with TRBJ1-3, with no clear D. The CDR3 extends over 15 amino acids. From germline, CDR1 is SNHLY and CDR2 FYNNEI. V lost 6 bases and J lost 1, with 13 bases in between. As DNA, the CDR3 is TGTGCCAGCAGCGACCCGGGTATGTCTGGAAACACCATATATTTT. This gives the protein CASSDPGMSGNTIYF. The full variable domain, with the rest looked up from reference TRBV2 and TRBJ1-3, is EPEVTQTPSHQVTQMGQEVILRCVPISNHLYFYWYRQILGQKVEFLVSFYNNEISEKSEIFDDQFSVERPDGSNFTLKIRSTKLEDSAMYFCASSDPGMSGNTIYFGEGSWLTVV.

The chain joins TRBV19 to TRBJ1-1; weak D call: TRBD1 (5 bases). This CDR3 comprises 14 residues. Trimming removed 7 bases from V and 0 bases from J, with 12 bases in between. The germline CDR1 and CDR2 sequences are LNHDA and SQIVND (reference sequence). The chain's CDR3 is CASKRGMLNTEAFF. CDR3 sequence (DNA): TGTGCCAGTAAAAGGGGAATGCTGAACACTGAAGCTTTCTTT. The variable domain in full, with the rest retrieved from reference TRBV19 and TRBJ1-1, is DGGITQSPKYLFRKEGQNVTLSCEQNLNHDAMYWYRQDPGQGLRLIYYSQIVNDFQKGDIAEGYSVSREKKESFPLTVTSAQKNPTAFYLCASKRGMLNTEAFFGQGTRLTVV.

The genes are TRBV28 and TRBJ1-2; a weak D match, TRBD1 (6 bases). The V and J ends lost 6 bases and 4 bases respectively, with 15 bases between them. Germline values: CDR1 MDHEN, CDR2 SYDVKM. This CDR3 is built from 14 residues. The CDR3 sequence is CASSGGQLPYGYTF. The CDR3 region has the DNA TGTGCCAGCAGCGGGGGCCAGCTACCCTATGGCTACACCTTC.

This clone came up once. Different DNA sequences within this sample yield the same CDR3. V and J are TRBV19 and TRBJ1-5, with 8 bases lining up with TRBD1. The CDR3 sequence is 13 residues long. Trimming at V came to 3 bases and at J to 7 bases, leaving 2 bases not matched to a gene. CDR1 is LNHDA and CDR2 is SQIVND in the germline V gene (reference sequence). The CDR3 spells CASSIGQGQPQHF. The CDR3 DNA reads as TGTGCCAGTAGTATCGGACAGGGACAGCCCCAGCATTTT.

The rearrangement joins TRBV6-5 to TRBJ1-2, with D unresolved. The V gene's germline CDR1 is MNHEY and CDR2 SVGAGI. The CDR3 covers 14 residues. Trimming left V 6 bases short and J 4 bases short, with 15 bases between. The CDR3 DNA is TGTGCCAGCAGCGCGGCCGGCCTCGTCTATGGCTACACCTTC. Translating gives CASSAAGLVYGYTF.

The chain couples TRBV18 to TRBJ2-1; 8 nucleotides match TRBD1. The length of the CDR3 is 13 residues. The ends lost 3 bases at V and 9 bases at J; junction bases unmatched: 4. Germline CDR1 and CDR2: KGHSH and LQKENI. CDR3 bases: TGTGCCAGCTCACCGCAGGGGGCGGGTGAGCAGTTCTTC. It codes for CASSPQGAGEQFF.

V is TRBV5-1 and J is TRBJ2-2; 7 bases agree with TRBD2. Germline V gene data show CDR1 as SGHRS and CDR2 as YFSETQ. With V trimmed by 1 base and J by 3 bases, 3 bases remained unmatched. The CDR3 runs 15 residues. The CDR3 nucleotides read TGCGCCAGCAGCTTGATGGCGGGAGACACCGGGGAGCTGTTTTTT. Its translation is CASSLMAGDTGELFF.

The genes are TRBV4-1 and TRBJ2-3, with TRBD1 identical over 9 bases. The CDR3 is made up of 14 amino acids. CDR1 is MGHRA, CDR2 YSYEKL, per germline. V shed 0 bases and J 9 bases; nucleotides not matched to a gene: 4. CDR3 amino acids: CASSQDSGTGTQYF. The CDR3 DNA sequence: TGCGCCAGCAGCCAAGATTCAGGGACAGGGACGCAGTATTTT.

The chain is built from TRBV6-5 and TRBJ2-2; D is unclear. CDR1 MNHEY and CDR2 SVGAGI come from the germline V gene. The CDR3 covers 14 residues. Deletions cut 2 bases from V and 0 bases from J, with 4 bases between. The CDR3 nucleotides read TGTGCCAGCAGTTACGACTCGAACACCGGGGAGCTGTTTTTT. Protein: CASSYDSNTGELFF.